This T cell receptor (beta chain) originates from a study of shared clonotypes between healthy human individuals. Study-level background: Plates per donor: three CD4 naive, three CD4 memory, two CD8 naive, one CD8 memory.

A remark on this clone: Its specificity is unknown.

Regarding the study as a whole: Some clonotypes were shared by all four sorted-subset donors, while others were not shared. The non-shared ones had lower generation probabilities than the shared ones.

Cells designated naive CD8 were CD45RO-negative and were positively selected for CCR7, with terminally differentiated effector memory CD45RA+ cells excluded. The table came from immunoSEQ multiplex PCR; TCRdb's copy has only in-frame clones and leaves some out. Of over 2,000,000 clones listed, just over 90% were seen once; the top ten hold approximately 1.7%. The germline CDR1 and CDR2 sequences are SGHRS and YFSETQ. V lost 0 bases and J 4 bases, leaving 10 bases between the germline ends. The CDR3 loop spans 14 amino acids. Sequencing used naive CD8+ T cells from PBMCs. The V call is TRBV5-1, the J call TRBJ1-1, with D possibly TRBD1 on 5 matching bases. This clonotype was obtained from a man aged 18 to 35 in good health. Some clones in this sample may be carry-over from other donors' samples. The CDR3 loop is CASSLEQGTTEAFF. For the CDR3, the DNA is TGCGCCAGCAGCTTGGAGCAGGGTACCACTGAAGCTTTCTTT. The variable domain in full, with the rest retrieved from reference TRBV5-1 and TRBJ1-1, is KAGVTQTPRYLIKTRGQQVTLSCSPISGHRSVSWYQQTPGQGLQFLFEYFSETQRNKGNFPGRFSGRQFSNSRSEMNVSTLELGDSALYLCASSLEQGTTEAFFGQGTRLTVV.